The present T cell receptor (beta chain) was sequenced within a study of blood T cell repertoires in COVID-19. Overall study: Sites across the United States, Italy and Spain contributed samples from acute and convalescent COVID-19.

V trimming: 2 bases; J trimming: 7 bases; junction bases outside the gene matches: 7. The CDR3 length is 14 residues. Per the germline V gene, CDR1 is MNHEY and CDR2 is SMNVEV (reference sequence). TCRdb keeps only in-frame clones here, not all; method: immunoSEQ multiplex PCR. Among about 440,000 clones listed, roughly nine tenths were seen once. The sample consisted of PBMCs or T cells enriched from blood (not recorded which). The V gene is TRBV27, the J gene TRBJ2-7; TRBD1 matches at 8 bases. The origin of this receptor is a young woman with acute COVID-19. As DNA, the CDR3 is TGTGCCAGCAGTTTAGTACAGGGGGAGAGAGAGCAGTACTTC. Amino acid sequence: CASSLVQGEREQYF.